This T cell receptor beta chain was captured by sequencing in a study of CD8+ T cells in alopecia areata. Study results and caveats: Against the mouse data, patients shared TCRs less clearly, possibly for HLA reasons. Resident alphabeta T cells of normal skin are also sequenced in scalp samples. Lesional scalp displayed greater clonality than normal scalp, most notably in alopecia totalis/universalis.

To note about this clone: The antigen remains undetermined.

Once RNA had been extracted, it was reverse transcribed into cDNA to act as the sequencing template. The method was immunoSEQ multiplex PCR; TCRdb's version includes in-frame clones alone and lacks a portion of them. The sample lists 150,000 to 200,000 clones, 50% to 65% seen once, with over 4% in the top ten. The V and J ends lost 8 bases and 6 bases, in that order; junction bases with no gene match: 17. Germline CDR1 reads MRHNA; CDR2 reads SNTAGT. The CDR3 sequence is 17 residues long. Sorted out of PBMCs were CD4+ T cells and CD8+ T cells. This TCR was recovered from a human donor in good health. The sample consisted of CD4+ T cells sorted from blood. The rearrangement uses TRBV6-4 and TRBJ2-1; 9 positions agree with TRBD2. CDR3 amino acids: CASASSSGSEWGNEQFF. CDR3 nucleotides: TGTGCCAGCGCCTCGAGTAGCGGGAGTGAATGGGGCAATGAGCAGTTCTTC.